This is a list of T cell receptor beta chains from one sample in a study of tumor-infiltrating lymphocytes in primary liver carcinoma. TCRdb processed the multiplex PCR reads anew with MiXCR; each CDR3 protein has one entry. The sample records roughly 55,000 distinct CDR3 sequences, 65% to 80% being singletons. The specimen was liver tumor tissue from sampling region 2. The receptor source for this set is a man between 35 and 55 years old with primary liver carcinoma and hepatitis B virus infection. The CDR3 runs from the conserved cysteine through the conserved F or W. Fields, in order: clone size, V gene, J gene, D gene, CDR3 protein, CDR3 DNA. A D gene is named only where the DNA matches it firmly. Part of the rows lack a size; the others show once, few, many or a class for expanded clones.

>.|TRBV5-5|TRBJ2-2|TRBD2
CASGGTSVYTGELFF
TGTGCCAGCGGTGGGACTAGCGTCTACACCGGGGAGCTGTTTTTT
>many|TRBV6-6|TRBJ2-7|TRBD1
CASSPGLNRGQNYEQYF
TGTGCCAGCAGCCCTGGACTAAACAGGGGGCAGAACTACGAGCAGTACTTC
>few|TRBV29-1|TRBJ2-2|TRBD2
CRAGTSAANTGELFF
TGTAGGGCTGGGACTAGCGCGGCGAATACCGGGGAGCTGTTTTTT
>.|TRBV6-5|TRBJ1-3|.
CASSHIISGNTIYF
TGTGCCAGCAGTCACATCATCTCTGGAAACACCATATATTTT
>.|TRBV28|TRBJ1-5|.
CASTPGDGNQSQHF
TGTGCCAGCACCCCAGGGGACGGCAATCAGTCCCAGCATTTT
>many|TRBV12-3/TRBV12-4|TRBJ2-3|.
CASGLFDSSTDTQYF
TGTGCCAGCGGTTTATTTGACTCCTCCACAGATACGCAGTATTTT
>.|TRBV29-1|TRBJ1-2|.
CRVMDGGALKGYTF
TGCCGCGTTATGGACGGGGGCGCTTTGAAGGGCTACACCTTC
>many|TRBV12-1|TRBJ1-3|.
CASNLPSGNTIYF
TGTGCCAGCAACCTCCCCTCTGGAAACACCATATATTTT
>.|TRBV29-1|TRBJ2-3|.
CSVEEGVSTDTRYF
TGCAGCGTTGAAGAGGGAGTAAGCACAGATACGCGGTATTTT
>.|TRBV11-2|TRBJ2-2|.
CVSSLALGGANTGELFF
TGTGTCAGCAGTTTAGCGTTAGGGGGGGCGAACACCGGGGAGCTGTTTTTT
>.|TRBV5-5|TRBJ1-1|.
CASSFGGQWWMNTETFF
TGTGCCAGCAGCTTTGGAGGGCAGTGGTGGATGAACACTGAAACTTTCTTT
>.|TRBV11-2|TRBJ2-5|.
CASNQTPGAGKESQYF
TGTGCCAGCAACCAAACTCCTGGCGCAGGGAAAGAGAGCCAGTACTTC
>few|TRBV11-2|TRBJ2-5|.
CASNQTPGGKETQYF
TGTGCCAGCAACCAAACTCCTGGGGGGAAAGAGACCCAGTACTTC
>.|TRBV6-1|TRBJ2-3|TRBD1
CASMRTGGNQPQYF
TGTGCCAGCATGAGGACAGGGGGTAATCAGCCCCAGTATTTT
>.|TRBV4-3|TRBJ1-6|TRBD1
CASSQLPAGGNNSPLLF
TGCGCCAGCAGCCAATTACCAGCAGGGGGAAATAATTCACCCCTCCTCTTT
>.|TRBV6-5|TRBJ2-3|.
CASGWTGTLRTYTQYF
TGTGCCAGCGGTTGGACCGGGACTCTCCGCACATATACGCAGTATTTT
>.|TRBV5-6|TRBJ2-3|TRBD1
CASSVGRDRINTDTQYF
TGTGCCAGCAGCGTAGGCCGGGACAGGATTAACACAGATACGCAGTATTTT
>.|TRBV6-5|TRBJ2-1|.
CVSNYGAGASNKQFF
TGTGTCAGCAATTACGGGGCAGGGGCGTCCAATAAGCAGTTCTTC
>many|TRBV4-2|TRBJ2-7|.
CASSQGGLAGEQYF
TGTGCCAGCAGCCAAGGGGGCTTGGCGGGCGAGCAGTACTTC
>.|TRBV7-8|TRBJ2-3|.
CARCGADEDTQYF
TGTGCCAGGTGTGGGGCGGACGAGGATACGCAGTATTTT
>.|TRBV7-9|TRBJ2-1|.
CASSAREGHNEQFF
TGTGCCAGCAGCGCGAGAGAGGGCCACAATGAGCAATTCTTC
>.|TRBV12-3/TRBV12-4|TRBJ1-2|.
CASSFMERRATYGYTF
TGTGCCAGCAGTTTCATGGAGAGGAGGGCTACCTATGGCTACACCTTC
>few|TRBV20-1|TRBJ2-2|.
CSARDEGQAATGELFF
TGCAGTGCTAGAGATGAGGGGCAGGCCGCGACCGGGGAGCTGTTTTTC
>few|TRBV5-4|TRBJ2-2|TRBD2
CASCLRLAGKNIGELFF
TGTGCCAGCTGCTTGCGGCTAGCGGGAAAGAACATCGGGGAGCTGTTTTTT
>.|TRBV11-2|TRBJ2-2|.
CVRSLALGRANTGELFF
TGTGTCAGAAGCTTAGCATTAGGAAGGGCGAACACCGGGGAGCTATTTTTT
>many|TRBV28|TRBJ1-2|.
CASSDLISYTF
TGTGCCAGCAGTGACCTGATAAGCTACACCTTC
>many|TRBV18|TRBJ2-3|.
CASSPPESPVDTQYF
TGTGCCAGCTCACCACCAGAATCGCCGGTCGATACGCAGTATTTT
>many|TRBV5-4|TRBJ2-7|TRBD1
CASSADRGSTYEQYF
TGTGCCAGCAGCGCCGACAGGGGCTCTACCTACGAGCAGTACTTC
>few|TRBV20-1|TRBJ2-7|.
CSARYLSYEQYF
TGCAGTGCTAGATACCTCTCCTACGAGCAGTACTTC
>.|TRBV7-8|TRBJ2-1|TRBD2
CASSLLGGSGRNDEQFF
TGTGCCAGCAGCTTGTTAGGGGGTAGCGGGAGAAACGATGAGCAGTTCTTC
>.|TRBV20-1|TRBJ2-1|.
CSASAPASWRAREQFF
TGCAGTGCTAGTGCCCCGGCTAGCTGGAGGGCCAGAGAGCAGTTCTTC
>.|TRBV4-1|TRBJ1-4|.
CASSQGNSTEKQFF
TGCGCCAGCAGCCAGGGTAACAGTACAGAAAAACAGTTTTTT
>once|TRBV30|TRBJ2-5|TRBD1
CAWSVPGQGAKTQYF
TGTGCCTGGAGTGTACCAGGACAGGGGGCCAAGACCCAGTACTTC
>.|TRBV12-3/TRBV12-4|TRBJ1-1|.
CASSWTVPSMNTEAFF
TGTGCCAGCAGCTGGACGGTACCTTCGATGAACACTGAAGCTTTCTTT
>.|TRBV12-3/TRBV12-4|TRBJ2-7|TRBD2
CVSSLKGGRMCPWEQYF
TGTGTCAGCAGTTTAAAAGGCGGGAGGATGTGTCCTTGGGAGCAGTACTTC
>.|TRBV29-1|TRBJ2-7|.
CSVNIQGSYDQYF
TGCAGCGTGAACATACAGGGCTCCTACGATCAGTACTTC
>many|TRBV6-1|TRBJ1-5|.
CASSGAGHNQPQHF
TGTGCCAGCAGTGGGGCAGGCCACAATCAGCCCCAGCATTTT
>.|TRBV11-2|TRBJ2-1|TRBD2
CTRSIELLAGMNEQFF
TGTACCAGAAGCATAGAGCTCCTAGCGGGAATGAATGAGCAGTTCTTC
>.|TRBV6-5|TRBJ1-6|TRBD1
CASRHRGVKNSPLHF
TGTGCCAGCAGACACAGGGGGGTGAAGAATTCACCCCTCCACTTT
>few|TRBV28|TRBJ1-3|.
CASSLLLGASGNTIYF
TGTGCCAGCAGTTTACTATTAGGAGCCTCTGGAAACACCATATATTTT
>.|TRBV28|TRBJ1-5|.
CACSLSWVSNQPQHF
TGTGCCTGCAGTTTATCTTGGGTGAGTAATCAGCCCCAGCATTTT
>.|TRBV12-3/TRBV12-4|TRBJ1-2|TRBD1
CASTPGGENYGYTF
TGTGCTAGCACCCCAGGGGGAGAAAACTATGGCTACACCTTC
>.|TRBV10-2|TRBJ2-2|TRBD2
CASSVVGSSGKLFF
TGCGCCAGCAGTGTTGTAGGATCAAGCGGGAAACTGTTTTTT
>.|TRBV4-3|TRBJ1-2|.
CASGQEDNYGYTF
TGCGCCAGCGGCCAAGAGGACAACTATGGCTACACCTTC
>few|TRBV6-1|TRBJ1-1|TRBD1
CASSEYQGGTEAFF
TGTGCCAGCAGTGAATACCAGGGGGGCACTGAAGCTTTCTTT
>.|TRBV29-1|TRBJ1-1|.
CNVEAGWGMNTEALF
TGCAACGTTGAAGCAGGGTGGGGAATGAACACTGAAGCTCTCTTT
>.|TRBV28|TRBJ2-5|.
CVISLNSRGQETQYF
TGTGTCATCAGTTTAAATTCGAGGGGACAAGAGACCCAGTACTTC
>.|TRBV4-3|TRBJ1-6|TRBD1
CASSSWDRGRNSSIHF
TGCGCCAGCAGCTCCTGGGACAGGGGAAGGAATTCATCCATCCACTTT
>few|TRBV10-1|TRBJ2-2|TRBD1
CASSELSGTGGSNTGELFF
TGCGCCAGCAGTGAACTATCGGGGACAGGGGGAAGTAACACCGGGGAGCTGTTTTTT
>few|TRBV11-2|TRBJ1-6|TRBD1
CAGSLHRGLSPLHF
TGTGCCGGCAGCTTACACAGGGGGCTCTCACCCCTCCACTTT
>.|TRBV6-1|TRBJ1-3|.
CASSRGNTIYF
TGTGCCAGCAGTCGAGGAAACACCATATATTTT
>.|TRBV4-2|TRBJ2-3|TRBD2
CTSSQEETSGSSDSIDTQYF
TGTACCAGCAGCCAAGAAGAGACTAGCGGGAGTAGTGACAGCATAGATACGCAGTATTTT
>.|TRBV6-2/TRBV6-3|TRBJ1-3|.
CASRYSGPRSYTIYF
TGTGCCAGCAGATACTCGGGACCGCGGTCGTACACCATATATTTT
>many|TRBV6-5|TRBJ1-2|TRBD1
CASSSGQAAWSGYTF
TGTGCCAGCAGTTCCGGACAGGCTGCGTGGTCTGGCTACACCTTC
>.|TRBV6-2/TRBV6-3|TRBJ2-3|TRBD2
CASGRLARVQGTQYF
TGTGCCAGCGGTAGACTAGCGAGAGTACAAGGTACGCAGTATTTT
>.|TRBV11-1|TRBJ2-1|TRBD2
CASSPPPVSGFSSYNEQFF
TGTGCCAGCAGCCCTCCCCCTGTTAGCGGGTTTAGCTCCTACAATGAGCAGTTCTTC
>few|TRBV11-2|TRBJ2-1|TRBD2
CASSPSSGSLDEQFF
TGTGCCAGCAGCCCTTCTAGCGGGAGCCTTGATGAGCAGTTCTTC
>.|TRBV6-4|TRBJ2-2|.
CTSTAEGAGELFF
TGTACCAGCACTGCGGAAGGGGCAGGGGAGCTGTTTTTT
>.|TRBV28|TRBJ2-1|.
CVSSRARGSNEQFF
TGTGTCAGCTCTAGAGCGAGAGGGAGCAATGAGCAGTTCTTC
>.|TRBV4-1|TRBJ2-1|.
CASSPLVINNSEQFF
TGCGCCAGCAGCCCGCTCGTTATCAACAACAGTGAGCAGTTCTTC